One T cell receptor (beta chain) is described in this entry. The antigen is unknown. The data belong to a study of CD4 T cells in relation to SARS-CoV-2 and coronaviruses. The CDR3 loop spans 14 amino acids. V was shortened by 2 bases and J by 1 base, with 9 bases between the two germline ends. The germline V gene has CDR1 SGHNT and CDR2 YYREEE (reference sequence). Here immunoSEQ multiplex PCR was the method, and the copy in TCRdb shows in-frame clones only, minus some. The table includes tens of thousands of clones, 75% detected once. The unexposed donors gave CD4+ T cells in about 2010-2019, prior to COVID-19. CD4+ T cells were isolated from the cells after nine to eleven days of culture.

This chain connects TRBV5-4 to TRBJ1-2; maybe TRBD1 (6 bases). What was sequenced was CD4+ T cells from PBMCs, cultured in vitro. The clonotype was recovered from a human donor in good health. CDR3 bases: TGTGCCAGCAGCTTCCAGGGGCTTAACTATGGCTACACCTTC. It is translated as CASSFQGLNYGYTF.